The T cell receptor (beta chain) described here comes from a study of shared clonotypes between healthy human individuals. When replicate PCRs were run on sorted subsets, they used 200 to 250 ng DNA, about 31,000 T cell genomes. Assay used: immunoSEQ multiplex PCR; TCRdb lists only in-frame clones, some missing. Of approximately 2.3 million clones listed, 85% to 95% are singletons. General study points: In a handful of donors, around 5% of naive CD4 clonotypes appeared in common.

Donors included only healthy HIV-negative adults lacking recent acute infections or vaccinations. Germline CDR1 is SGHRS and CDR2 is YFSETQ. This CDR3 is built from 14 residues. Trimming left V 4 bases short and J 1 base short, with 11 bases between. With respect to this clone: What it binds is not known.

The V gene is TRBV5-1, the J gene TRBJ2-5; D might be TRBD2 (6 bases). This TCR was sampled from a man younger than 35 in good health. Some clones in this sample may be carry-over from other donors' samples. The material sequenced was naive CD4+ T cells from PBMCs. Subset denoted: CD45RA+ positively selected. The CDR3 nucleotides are TGCGCCAGCAGCGCGGGACCGCCCCAAGAGACCCAGTACTTC. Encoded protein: CASSAGPPQETQYF.